This T cell receptor beta chain was retrieved from a study of T cells in localized non-small cell lung cancer. General study findings and limits: Elevated blood T cell density was associated with longer overall survival. Because researchers sequenced only one region of the tumor, heterogeneity is still possible.

Comment on this clone: Antigen unknown.

The assay was immunoSEQ multiplex PCR, and TCRdb's table has in-frame clones only and misses some. Among 17,000 or so clones listed, around 88% were seen once. Trimming took off 3 bases at V and 4 bases at J, with 16 bases between the two ends. Germline V gives CDR1 MGHRA, CDR2 YSYEKL. This CDR3 is 16 amino acids long. The sample consisted of peripheral blood, taken before any cancer treatment. V and J are TRBV4-1 and TRBJ2-1, with D unclear. This TCR came from a male donor at least 60 years old with stage II squamous cell lung carcinoma. The CDR3 nucleotides read TGCGCCAGCAGCCACTTAGCCGTACCACATTACAATGAGCAGTTCTTC. Amino acids: CASSHLAVPHYNEQFF.